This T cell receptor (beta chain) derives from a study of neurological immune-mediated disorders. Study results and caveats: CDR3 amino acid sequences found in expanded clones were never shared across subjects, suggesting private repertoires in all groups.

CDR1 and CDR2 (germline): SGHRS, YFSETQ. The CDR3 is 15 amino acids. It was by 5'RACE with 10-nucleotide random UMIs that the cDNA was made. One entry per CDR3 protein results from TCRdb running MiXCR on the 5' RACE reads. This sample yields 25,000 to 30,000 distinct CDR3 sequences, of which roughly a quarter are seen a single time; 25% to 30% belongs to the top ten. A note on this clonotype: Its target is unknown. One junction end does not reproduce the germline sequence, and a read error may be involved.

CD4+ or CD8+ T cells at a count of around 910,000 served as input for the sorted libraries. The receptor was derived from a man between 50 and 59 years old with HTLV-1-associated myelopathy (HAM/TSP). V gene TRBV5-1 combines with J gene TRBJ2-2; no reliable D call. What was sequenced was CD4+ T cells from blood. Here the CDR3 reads CAGSLNSANTVELFF. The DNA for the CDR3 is TGCGCCGGCAGCCTCAACTCAGCGAACACCGTGGAGCTGTTTTTT.